The clone carrying this TCR beta chain was recorded once. There are 13 residues in the CDR3. Germline-derived CDR1 and CDR2 are SNHLY and FYNNEI. J was trimmed by 2 bases and V by 8 bases; bases with no gene match: 6. The data stem from a study of blood T cell repertoires in COVID-19. Data came from immunoSEQ multiplex PCR; TCRdb stores just in-frame clones and leaves some out. Counted here are over 85,000 clones, 75% to 85% occurring once; the ten biggest clones make up around 22%. The clonotype was recovered from a man in his 70s with acute or convalescent COVID-19. The sample consisted of peripheral blood. The V and J genes are TRBV2 and TRBJ2-7; 7 bases align to TRBD1. Here the CDR3 DNA reads TGTGCCAGCCAGTGGGACAGCCCCTACGAGCAGTACTTC. The encoded protein is CASQWDSPYEQYF.